The present T cell receptor beta chain was sequenced within a study of blood T cell repertoires in COVID-19. In the study overall: The United States, Italy and Spain were the sources of the acute and convalescent COVID-19 samples. T cells, B-cell-depleted T cells, or PBMCs supplied cDNA or gDNA.

This clone was picked up a small number of times. Per the study methods: Counts of nucleated cells, estimated from reference gene primer amplification, were obtained. The data were produced by immunoSEQ multiplex PCR, yet TCRdb's version contains in-frame clones alone and is incomplete. V and J calls plus clone size are reproduced from that table; the DNA served to infer D and trimming. The sample holds under 75,000 clones; about 70% are singletons and the top ten take less than 20%. Specimen: peripheral blood. The receptor comes from a woman aged 50 to 60 with active or convalescent COVID-19.

The CDR3 bases are TGTGCCAGCATCCCCGGGAGGCGCTTTGTTACCTACGAGCAGTACTTC. It yields the protein CASIPGRRFVTYEQYF. The chain joins TRBV7-8 to TRBJ2-7, with 7 positions matching TRBD2. The junction had 14 bases not matched to a gene; V was cut back by 7 bases and J by 2 bases. This CDR3 region has 16 residues. Germline V gives CDR1 SGHVS, CDR2 FQNEAQ.